These T cell receptor beta chains were read from a single sample in a study of cytomegalovirus exposure and HLA in healthy donors. This table comes from immunoSEQ multiplex PCR, and its TCRdb copy is limited to in-frame clones, with some not included. The sample has 150,000 to 200,000 clones; 75% are singletons. The source material was PBMCs. These TCRs come from a man aged 18 to 30 in good health and CMV-seropositive. CDR3s include the opening cysteine and the closing phenylalanine or tryptophan. Fields, in order: V gene, J gene, clone size, D gene, CDR3 DNA, CDR3 protein. D genes are given only for firm matches. Where a row states a size, it is once, few, many or the class of an expanded clone; other rows omit it.

TRBV5-5	TRBJ1-5	NA	NA	TGTGCCAGCAGTTTGAACAGGGCTCAGCCCCAGCATTTT	CASSLNRAQPQHF
TRBV6-6	TRBJ1-5	few	TRBD1	TGTGCCAGTTCGGGGACAGAGCTAGATCAGCCCCAGCATTTT	CASSGTELDQPQHF
TRBV7-9	TRBJ1-3	NA	NA	TGTGCCAGCAGCGTAGACAGTCTCGGTGGAAACACCATATATTTT	CASSVDSLGGNTIYF
TRBV28	TRBJ1-2	NA	TRBD1	TGTGCCAGCAGATCACCCCCGGGACAGGAAGCTAACTATGGCTACACCTTC	CASRSPPGQEANYGYTF
TRBV29-1	TRBJ2-7	NA	TRBD2	TGCAGCGTTCGGACTAGCGGACAGGCCTACGAGCAGTACTTC	CSVRTSGQAYEQYF
TRBV7-8	TRBJ2-7	NA	TRBD1	TGTGCCAGCAGCACTACCGGGACAGGGGGCATCTACGAGCAGTACTTC	CASSTTGTGGIYEQYF
TRBV29-1	TRBJ2-7	once	TRBD1	TGCAGCACAAGGACAGGGGGCTACGAGCAGTACTTC	CSTRTGGYEQYF
TRBV28	TRBJ1-2	NA	TRBD1	TGTGCCAGCAGTTTACTAGGGGGCGCGAGGGGCTACACCTTC	CASSLLGGARGYTF
TRBV11-2	TRBJ2-3	few	TRBD2	TGTGCCAGCAGCGGTCGGACTAGCGGGAGTGTTCGCTACACAGATACGCAGTATTTT	CASSGRTSGSVRYTDTQYF
TRBV5-8	TRBJ1-2	once	NA	TGTGCCAGCAGCTTTGGCGGGGTAGGCTATGGCTACACCTTC	CASSFGGVGYGYTF
TRBV6-1	TRBJ2-7	NA	TRBD1	TGTGCCAGCTTCCGGGACAGGGTGGCCGAGCAGTACTTC	CASFRDRVAEQYF
TRBV7-9	TRBJ1-1	NA	NA	TGTGCCAGCAGCTTGGCACAGGGGAACACTGAAGCTTTCTTT	CASSLAQGNTEAFF
TRBV7-2	TRBJ2-5	NA	NA	TGTGCCAGCAGCCCCGGACTGCAGACCCAGTACTTC	CASSPGLQTQYF
TRBV6-1	TRBJ2-1	NA	NA	TGTGCCAGCAGTGACAGAGGGCGGAATGAGCAGTTCTTC	CASSDRGRNEQFF
TRBV5-4	TRBJ2-4	NA	NA	TGTGCCAGCAGCTACCCGGGACTCGCGGGTTCTCGCGCCAAAAACATTCAGTACTTC	CASSYPGLAGSRAKNIQYF
TRBV27	TRBJ2-1	few	TRBD2	TGTGCCAGCAGTTTGATAGCGGGAGTATACGAGCAGTTCTTC	CASSLIAGVYEQFF
TRBV27	TRBJ2-7	NA	TRBD1	TGTGCCAGCAGACTCGTGACAGGGGTCGACGAGCAGTACTTC	CASRLVTGVDEQYF
TRBV28	TRBJ2-1	NA	TRBD2	TGTGCCAGCAGCACTACTAGAACTAGCGGGAGTTCGAATGAGCAGTTCTTC	CASSTTRTSGSSNEQFF
TRBV19	TRBJ2-7	NA	TRBD2	TGTGCCAGTAGTGCCAAGACTAGCGGGAGCCACGAGCAGTACTTC	CASSAKTSGSHEQYF
TRBV7-4	TRBJ2-7	NA	TRBD1	TGTGCCAGCAGCGAAGGACAGGGGGCGCACGAGCAGTACTTC	CASSEGQGAHEQYF